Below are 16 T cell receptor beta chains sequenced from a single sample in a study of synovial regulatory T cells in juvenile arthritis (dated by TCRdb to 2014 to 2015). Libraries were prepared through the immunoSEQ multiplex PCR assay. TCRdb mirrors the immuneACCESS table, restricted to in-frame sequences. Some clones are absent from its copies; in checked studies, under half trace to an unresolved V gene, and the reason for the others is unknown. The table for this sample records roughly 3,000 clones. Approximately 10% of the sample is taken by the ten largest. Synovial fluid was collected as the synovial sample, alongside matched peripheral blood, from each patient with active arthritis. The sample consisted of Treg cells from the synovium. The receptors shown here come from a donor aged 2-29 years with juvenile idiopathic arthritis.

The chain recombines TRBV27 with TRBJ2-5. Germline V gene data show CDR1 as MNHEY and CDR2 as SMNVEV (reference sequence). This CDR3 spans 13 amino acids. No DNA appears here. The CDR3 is CASSPLTPDRQYF.

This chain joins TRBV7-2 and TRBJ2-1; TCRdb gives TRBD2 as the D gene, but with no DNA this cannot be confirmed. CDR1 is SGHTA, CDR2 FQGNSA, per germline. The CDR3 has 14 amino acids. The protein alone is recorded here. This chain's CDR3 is CASSPQTSSDEQFF.

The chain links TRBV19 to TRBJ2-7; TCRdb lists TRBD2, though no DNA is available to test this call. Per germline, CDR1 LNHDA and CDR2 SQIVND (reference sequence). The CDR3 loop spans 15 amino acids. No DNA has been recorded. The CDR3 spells CASSIKAGLNYEQYF.

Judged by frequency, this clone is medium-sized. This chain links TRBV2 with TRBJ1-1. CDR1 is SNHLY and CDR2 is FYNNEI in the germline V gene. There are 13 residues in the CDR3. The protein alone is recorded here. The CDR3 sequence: CANPQLGNTEAFF.

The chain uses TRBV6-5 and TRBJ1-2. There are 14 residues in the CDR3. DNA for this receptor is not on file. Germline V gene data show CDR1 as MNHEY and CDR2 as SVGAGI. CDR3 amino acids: CASSYRSGVYGYTF.

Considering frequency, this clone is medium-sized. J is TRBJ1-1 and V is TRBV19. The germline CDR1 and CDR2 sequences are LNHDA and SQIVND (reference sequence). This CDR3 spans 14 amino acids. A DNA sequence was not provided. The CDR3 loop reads CASSIRGRNTEAFF.

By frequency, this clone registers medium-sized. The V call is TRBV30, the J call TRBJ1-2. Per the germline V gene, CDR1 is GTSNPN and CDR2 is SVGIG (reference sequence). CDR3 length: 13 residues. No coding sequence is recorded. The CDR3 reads CACRPDGRYGYTF.

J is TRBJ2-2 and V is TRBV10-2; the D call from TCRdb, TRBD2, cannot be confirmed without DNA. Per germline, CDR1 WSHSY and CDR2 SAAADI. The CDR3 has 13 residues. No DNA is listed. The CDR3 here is CASRIKAGGELFF.

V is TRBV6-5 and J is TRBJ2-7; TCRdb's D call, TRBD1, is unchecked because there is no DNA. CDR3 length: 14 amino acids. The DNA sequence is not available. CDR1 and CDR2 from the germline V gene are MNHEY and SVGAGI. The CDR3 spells CASSNRDNSYEQYF.

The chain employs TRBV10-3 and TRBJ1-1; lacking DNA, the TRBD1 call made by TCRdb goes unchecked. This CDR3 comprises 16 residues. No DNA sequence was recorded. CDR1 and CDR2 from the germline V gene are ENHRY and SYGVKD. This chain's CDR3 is CAIKGQGATVNTEAFF.

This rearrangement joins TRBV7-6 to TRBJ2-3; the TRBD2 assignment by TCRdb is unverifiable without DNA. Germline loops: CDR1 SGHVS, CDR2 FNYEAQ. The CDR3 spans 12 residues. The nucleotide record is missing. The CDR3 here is CASSFTSDTQYF.

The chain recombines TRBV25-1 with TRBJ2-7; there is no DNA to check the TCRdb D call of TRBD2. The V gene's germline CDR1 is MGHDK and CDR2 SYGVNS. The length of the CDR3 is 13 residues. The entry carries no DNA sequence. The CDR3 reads CASSEVGSGEQYF.

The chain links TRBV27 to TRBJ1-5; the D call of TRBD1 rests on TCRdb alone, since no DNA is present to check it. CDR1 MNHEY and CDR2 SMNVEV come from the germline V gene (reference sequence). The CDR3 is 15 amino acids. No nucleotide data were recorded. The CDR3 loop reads CASSLRTGIHQPQHF.

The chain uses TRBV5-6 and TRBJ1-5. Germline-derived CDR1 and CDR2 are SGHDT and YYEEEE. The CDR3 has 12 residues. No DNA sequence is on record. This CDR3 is CASSFYSQPQHF.

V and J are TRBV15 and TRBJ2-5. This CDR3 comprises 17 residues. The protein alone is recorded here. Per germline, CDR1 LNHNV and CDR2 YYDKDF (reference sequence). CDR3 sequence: CATSRDLAGIRRETQYF.

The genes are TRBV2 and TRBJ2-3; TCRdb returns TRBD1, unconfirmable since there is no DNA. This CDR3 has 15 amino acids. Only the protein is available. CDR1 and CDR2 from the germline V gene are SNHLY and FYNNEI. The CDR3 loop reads CASKRDRGQRDTQYF.